The entry below describes one TCR beta chain. Its antigen remains unidentified. The CDR3 sequence is 15 residues long. V shed 3 bases and J 9 bases; nucleotides not matched to a gene: 5. Germline V gene sequence: CDR1 MNHEY, CDR2 SVGAGI. As originally analysed: Sequence data from immunoSEQ were junction-only and lacked quality scores; consequently, filtering differed. TCRdb's table, derived via immunoSEQ multiplex PCR, lists solely in-frame clones and lacks some. From that table come the V and J calls and clone size; the DNA was used to work out D and trimming. The sample records 2 million or so clones, just under 95% being singletons. This entry comes from a study of shared clonotypes between healthy human individuals. CD45RO-negative CD8 cells positively selected for CCR7 made up the naive population, which excluded terminally differentiated effector memory CD45RA+ cells. Study results and caveats: Investigators expected sequencing depth to affect clonotype sharing among donors. Generation probabilities of non-shared clonotypes were lower (relative to those shared by all four donors).

V usage is TRBV6-5 and J usage is TRBJ2-1; TRBD2 matches 13 bases. Sequencing was carried out using naive CD8+ T cells sorted from blood. The origin of this receptor is a young man in good health. CDR3 DNA: TGTGCCAGCAGTTATTGGACTAGCGGGAGAAGTGAGCAGTTCTTC. Its translation: CASSYWTSGRSEQFF.